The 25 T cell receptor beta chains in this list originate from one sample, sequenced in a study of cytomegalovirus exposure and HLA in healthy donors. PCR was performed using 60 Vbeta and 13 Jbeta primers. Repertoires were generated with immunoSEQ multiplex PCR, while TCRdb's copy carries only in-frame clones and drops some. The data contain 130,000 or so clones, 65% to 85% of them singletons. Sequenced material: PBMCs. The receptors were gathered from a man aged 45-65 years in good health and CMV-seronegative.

As DNA, the CDR3 is TGTGCCAGCAGCGACCAACTAGCGGGAATGAATGAGCAGTTCTTC. Translated: CASSDQLAGMNEQFF. The chain carries TRBV2 and TRBJ2-1; 10 positions match TRBD2. The CDR3 spans 15 residues. V shed 6 bases and J 7 bases; nucleotides not matched to a gene: 9. The germline CDR1 and CDR2 sequences are SNHLY and FYNNEI.

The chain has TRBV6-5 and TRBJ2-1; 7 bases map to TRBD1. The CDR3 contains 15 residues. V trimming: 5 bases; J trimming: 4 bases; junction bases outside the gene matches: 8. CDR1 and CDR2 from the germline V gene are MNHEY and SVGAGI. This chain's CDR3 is CASSALGQLYNEQFF. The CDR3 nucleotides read TGTGCCAGCAGTGCACTGGGACAGCTATACAATGAGCAGTTCTTC.

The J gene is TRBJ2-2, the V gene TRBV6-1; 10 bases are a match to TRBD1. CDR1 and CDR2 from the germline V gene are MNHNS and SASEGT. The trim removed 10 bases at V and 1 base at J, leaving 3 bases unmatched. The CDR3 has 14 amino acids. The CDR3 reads CAIRDRGNTGELFF. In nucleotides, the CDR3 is TGTGCCATCCGGGACAGGGGGAACACCGGGGAGCTGTTTTTT.

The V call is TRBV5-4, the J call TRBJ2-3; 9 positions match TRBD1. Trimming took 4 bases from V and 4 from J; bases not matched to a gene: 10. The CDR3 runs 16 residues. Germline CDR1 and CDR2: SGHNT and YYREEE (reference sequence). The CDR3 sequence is CASSQGQGTLADTQYF. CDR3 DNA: TGTGCCAGCAGCCAAGGACAGGGGACATTGGCAGATACGCAGTATTTT.

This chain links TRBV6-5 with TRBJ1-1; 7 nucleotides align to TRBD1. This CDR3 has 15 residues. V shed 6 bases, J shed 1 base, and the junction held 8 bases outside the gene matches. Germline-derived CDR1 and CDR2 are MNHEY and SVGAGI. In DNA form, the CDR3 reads TGTGCCAGCAGAATCCCGGGACAGCGGAACACTGAAGCTTTCTTT. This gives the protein CASRIPGQRNTEAFF.

Here the CDR3 reads CATSKQGTGANVLTF. The CDR3 DNA follows: TGTGCCACCAGCAAACAGGGAACCGGGGCCAACGTCCTGACTTTC. This chain connects TRBV15 to TRBJ2-6; perhaps TRBD1 as D (6 bases). The CDR3 runs to 15 residues. Trimming shortened V by 4 bases and J by 4 bases, and 11 bases separated the two germline ends. The germline gives CDR1 LNHNV, CDR2 YYDKDF (reference sequence).

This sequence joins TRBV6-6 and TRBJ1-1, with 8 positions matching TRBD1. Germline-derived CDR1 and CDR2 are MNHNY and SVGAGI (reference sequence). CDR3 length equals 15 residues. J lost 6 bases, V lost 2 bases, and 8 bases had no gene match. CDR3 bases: TGTGCCAGCAGTTACCCCGGACAGGGAAAGTCTGAAGCTTTCTTT. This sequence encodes CASSYPGQGKSEAFF.

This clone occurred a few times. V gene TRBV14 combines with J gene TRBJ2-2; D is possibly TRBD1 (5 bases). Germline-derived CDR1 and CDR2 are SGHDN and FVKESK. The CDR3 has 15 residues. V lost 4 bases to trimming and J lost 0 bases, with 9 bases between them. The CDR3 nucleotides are TGTGCCAGCAGCCGACAGACCACGAACACCGGGGAGCTGTTTTTT. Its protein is CASSRQTTNTGELFF.

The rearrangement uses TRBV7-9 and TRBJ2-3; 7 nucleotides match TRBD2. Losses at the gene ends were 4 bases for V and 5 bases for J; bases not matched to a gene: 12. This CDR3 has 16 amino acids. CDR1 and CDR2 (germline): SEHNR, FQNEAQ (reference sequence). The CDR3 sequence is CASSSQRVAGRDTQYF. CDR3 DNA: TGTGCCAGCAGCTCCCAGAGGGTAGCGGGCCGAGATACGCAGTATTTT.

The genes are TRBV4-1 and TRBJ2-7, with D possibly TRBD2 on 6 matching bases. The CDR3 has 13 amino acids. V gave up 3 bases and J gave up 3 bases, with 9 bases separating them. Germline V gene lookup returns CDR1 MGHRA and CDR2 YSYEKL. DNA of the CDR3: TGCGCCAGCAGCCAGGAGGGAAACTACGAGCAGTACTTC. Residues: CASSQEGNYEQYF.

Here the CDR3 DNA reads TGTGCCAGCACCGACTTCCACGAGCAGTACTTC. Protein sequence: CASTDFHEQYF. This chain uses TRBV7-8 with TRBJ2-7; D is undetermined. Trimming cost V 7 bases and J 5 bases, with 9 bases left between them. Germline CDR1 reads SGHVS; CDR2 reads FQNEAQ. The CDR3 length is 11 residues.

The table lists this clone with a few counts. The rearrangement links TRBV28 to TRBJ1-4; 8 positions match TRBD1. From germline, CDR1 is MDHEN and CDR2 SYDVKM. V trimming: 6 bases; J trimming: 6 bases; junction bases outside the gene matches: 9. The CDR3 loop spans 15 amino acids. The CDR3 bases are TGTGCCAGCAGCTCTGAGGGGACAGGAGATGAAAAACTGTTTTTT. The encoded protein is CASSSEGTGDEKLFF.

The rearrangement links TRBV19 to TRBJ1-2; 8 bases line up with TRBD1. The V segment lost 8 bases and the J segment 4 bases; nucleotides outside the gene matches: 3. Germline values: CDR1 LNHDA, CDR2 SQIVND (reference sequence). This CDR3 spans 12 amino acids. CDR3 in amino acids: CASDRGGYGYTF. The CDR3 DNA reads TGTGCCAGTGACAGGGGAGGCTATGGCTACACCTTC. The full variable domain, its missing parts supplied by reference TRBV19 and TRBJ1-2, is DGGITQSPKYLFRKEGQNVTLSCEQNLNHDAMYWYRQDPGQGLRLIYYSQIVNDFQKGDIAEGYSVSREKKESFPLTVTSAQKNPTAFYLCASDRGGYGYTFGSGTRLTVV.

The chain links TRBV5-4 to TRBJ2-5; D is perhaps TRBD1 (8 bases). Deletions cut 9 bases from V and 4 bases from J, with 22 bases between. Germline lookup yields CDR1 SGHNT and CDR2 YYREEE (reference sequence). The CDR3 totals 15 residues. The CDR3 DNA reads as TGTGCCACCAGGGGACAGGCTAGGGGGGGAGAGACCCAGTACTTC. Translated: CATRGQARGGETQYF.

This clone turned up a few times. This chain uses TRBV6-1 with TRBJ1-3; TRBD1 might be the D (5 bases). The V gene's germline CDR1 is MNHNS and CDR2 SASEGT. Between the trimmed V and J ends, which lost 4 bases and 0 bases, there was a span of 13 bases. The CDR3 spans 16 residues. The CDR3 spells CASSVKGPHSGNTIYF. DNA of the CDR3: TGTGCCAGCAGTGTTAAGGGGCCCCACTCTGGAAACACCATATATTTT.

This CDR3 reads CASSWTLAGSEQFF. CDR3 DNA sequence: TGTGCCAGTAGTTGGACCTTAGCGGGTTCTGAGCAGTTCTTC. V is TRBV19 and J is TRBJ2-1, with 7 positions matching TRBD2. CDR3 length: 14 amino acids. CDR1 and CDR2 from the germline V gene are LNHDA and SQIVND (reference sequence). After removal of 5 bases from V and 9 bases from J, the junction contained 10 bases not matched to a gene.

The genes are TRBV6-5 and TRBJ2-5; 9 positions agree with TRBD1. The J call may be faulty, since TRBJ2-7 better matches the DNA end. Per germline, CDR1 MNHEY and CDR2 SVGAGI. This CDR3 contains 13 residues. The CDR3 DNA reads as TGTGCCAGCGCGCCGGGACAGGGTTACGAGCAGTACTTC. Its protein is CASAPGQGYEQYF.

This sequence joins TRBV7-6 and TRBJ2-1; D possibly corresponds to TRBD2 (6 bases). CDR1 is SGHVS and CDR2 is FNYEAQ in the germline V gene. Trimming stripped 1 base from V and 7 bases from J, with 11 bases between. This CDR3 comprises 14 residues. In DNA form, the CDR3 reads TGTGCCAGCAGCTTAGTTGCGGCGGGGAATGAGCAGTTCTTC. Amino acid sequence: CASSLVAAGNEQFF.

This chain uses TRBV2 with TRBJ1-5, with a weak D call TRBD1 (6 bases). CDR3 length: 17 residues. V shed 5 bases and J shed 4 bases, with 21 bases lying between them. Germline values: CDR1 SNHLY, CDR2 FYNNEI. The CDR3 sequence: CASSLETGPHFNQPQHF. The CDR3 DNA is TGTGCCAGCAGTCTCGAGACAGGACCTCACTTTAATCAGCCCCAGCATTTT.

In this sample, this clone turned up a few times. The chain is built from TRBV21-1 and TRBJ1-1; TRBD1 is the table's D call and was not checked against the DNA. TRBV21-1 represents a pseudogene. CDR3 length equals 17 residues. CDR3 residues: CASSKGGARHTDTEAFF. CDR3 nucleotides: TGTGCCAGCAGCAAAGGTGGGGCCAGGCATACGGACACTGAAGCTTTCTTT.

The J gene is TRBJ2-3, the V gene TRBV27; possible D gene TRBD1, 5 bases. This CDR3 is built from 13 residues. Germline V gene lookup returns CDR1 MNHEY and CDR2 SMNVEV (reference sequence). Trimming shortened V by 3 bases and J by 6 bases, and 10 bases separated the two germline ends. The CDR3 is CASSLQGRDTQYF. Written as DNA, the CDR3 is TGTGCCAGCAGTTTGCAGGGCCGGGATACGCAGTATTTT.

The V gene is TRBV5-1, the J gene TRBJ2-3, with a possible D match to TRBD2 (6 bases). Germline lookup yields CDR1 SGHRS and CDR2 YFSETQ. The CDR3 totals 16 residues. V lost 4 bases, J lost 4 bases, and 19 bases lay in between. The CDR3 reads CASSNGNREKSDTQYF. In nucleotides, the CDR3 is TGCGCCAGCAGCAATGGTAACCGGGAGAAGTCAGATACGCAGTATTTT.

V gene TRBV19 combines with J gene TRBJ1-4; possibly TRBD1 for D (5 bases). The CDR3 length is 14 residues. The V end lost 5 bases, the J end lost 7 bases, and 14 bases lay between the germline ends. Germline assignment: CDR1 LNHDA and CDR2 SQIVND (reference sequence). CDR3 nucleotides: TGTGCCAGTAGTGCGGACACCTTCCCTGAAAAACTGTTTTTT. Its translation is CASSADTFPEKLFF.

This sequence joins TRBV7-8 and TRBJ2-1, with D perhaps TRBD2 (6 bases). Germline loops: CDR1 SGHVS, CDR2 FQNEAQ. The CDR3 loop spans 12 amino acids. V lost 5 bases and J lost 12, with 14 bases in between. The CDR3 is CASSNDGRRQFF. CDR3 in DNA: TGTGCCAGCAGCAACGACGGGAGAAGGCAGTTCTTC.

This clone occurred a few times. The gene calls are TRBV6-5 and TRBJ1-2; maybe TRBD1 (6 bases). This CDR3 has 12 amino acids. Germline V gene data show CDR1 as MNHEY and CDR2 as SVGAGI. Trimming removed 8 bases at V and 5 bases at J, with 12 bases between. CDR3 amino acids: CASGWQGYGYTF. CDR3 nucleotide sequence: TGTGCCAGCGGCTGGCAGGGGTATGGCTACACCTTC.